A single T cell receptor beta chain is shown here with its context. Its antigen is still unknown. The data were taken from a study of T cells after yellow fever vaccination. Making TCR cDNA involved 5'RACE template switching, which added UMIs and a universal primer site. TCRdb called the 5' RACE reads again in MiXCR, with one record for every CDR3 protein. The sample carries more than 350,000 distinct CDR3 sequences, under 14% recorded once. The CDR3 loop spans 13 amino acids. The V and J ends lost 6 bases and 5 bases respectively, with 11 bases between them. General study points: Some clonotypes were seen in both the CD4 and the CD8 compartments. These made up a small share and likely arose from convergent recombination. The secondary response was weaker but peaked faster, day 5 versus 15.

Material: PBMCs, obtained on the day of the first yellow fever vaccination. This chain uses TRBV12-3 or TRBV12-4 with TRBJ2-1; D is unresolved. This receptor was obtained from a man younger than 35 who received the YFV17D yellow fever vaccine. The DNA of the CDR3 is TGTGCCAGCAGCTCCCGGGTCCACAATGAGCAGTTCTTC. Protein: CASSSRVHNEQFF.